A single T cell receptor beta chain is shown here with its context. Its cognate antigen is unknown. They ran version v3.0 of the immunoSEQ assay at survey level. Generated by immunoSEQ multiplex PCR, the TCRdb table keeps only in-frame clones and is missing some. The sample carries tens of thousands of clones, approximately 82% recorded once. These data come from a study of long-term antiretroviral therapy in people with HIV. Study-wide results and caveats: Despite increasing after ART, diversity remained lower than that of transplant donor controls. Repertoires with HIV possessed tighter CDR3 length spans than those of controls.

The CDR3 runs to 16 residues. The V gene end was trimmed by 7 bases and the J gene end by 1 base; junction bases not matched to a gene: 4. Per germline, CDR1 MNHEY and CDR2 SMNVEV (reference sequence). The chain uses TRBV27 and TRBJ2-6; 10 bases line up with TRBD1. This receptor was taken from a man over 45 with HIV. Source: unsorted PBMCs, taken 3 years after starting antiretroviral therapy. Here the CDR3 reads CASKRTGGSGANVLTF. CDR3 in DNA: TGTGCCAGCAAGAGGACAGGGGGATCTGGGGCCAACGTCCTGACTTTC. Full variable domain (rest looked up from reference TRBV27 and TRBJ2-6): EAQVTQNPRYLITVTGKKLTVTCSQNMNHEYMSWYRQDPGLGLRQIYYSMNVEVTDKGDVPEGYKVSRKEKRNFPLILESPSPNQTSLYFCASKRTGGSGANVLTFGAGSRLTVL.